This TCR beta chain originates from a study of vaccination and CD4 T cells after COVID-19. Study-level background: Typically, post-vaccine samples were obtained a median roughly 70 days after dose two, within a range of 14 to 241. General study points: Within the convalescent patients, spike mono-reactivity was found in 304 of 307 vaccine-specific clones.

This clonotype rates as medium-sized (0.01 to 0.1%). Antigen unknown. The treatment is: roughly 10-day PBMC culture with coronavirus spike peptide pools or control peptides (ViraFEST assay). Once obtained from cultured CD4+ T cells, the DNA was sequenced using the Oncomine TCR Beta short-read assay. TCRdb called the PCR reads again in MiXCR, with one record for every CDR3 protein. The sample has roughly 6,600 distinct CDR3 sequences; over 20% are singletons. The material was CD4+ T cells from blood, cultured in vitro, obtained after SARS-CoV-2 vaccination. This sequence was found in a human donor who had recovered from COVID-19.

The CDR3 sequence is CASSSSGTTYNEQFF. CDR3 nucleotides: TGTGCCAGCAGCTCCAGCGGTACTACCTACAATGAGCAGTTCTTC. The genes are TRBV6-1 and TRBJ2-1, with D possibly being TRBD2 (5 bases). The CDR3 is 15 residues long. CDR1 and CDR2 (germline): MNHNS, SASEGT. Trimming cost V 6 bases and J 2 bases, with 14 bases left between them.